The rows below give T cell receptor beta chains drawn from one sample of a study of Ad26.COV2.S vaccination and SARS-CoV-2 variants. Profiling relied on immunoSEQ multiplex PCR, and the TCRdb table lists in-frame clones only, not all of them. The sample holds 350,000 to 450,000 clones, around 92% seen once. The specimen was peripheral blood, collected in a trial of Ad26.COV2.S vaccine versus placebo. These receptors were taken from a person between 18 and 59 years old who received the Ad26.COV2.S COVID-19 vaccine or a placebo. CDR3s include the opening cysteine and the closing phenylalanine or tryptophan. A D gene is named only where the DNA matches it firmly. Clone size is not always given. Where it is, it says once, few, many or a class for expanded clones.

j_call	v_call	d_call	clone_size	cdr3_aa	cdr3_nt
TRBJ2-7	TRBV10-2	.	few	CASTWGYESDEQYF	TGCGCCAGCACGTGGGGGTACGAGTCCGACGAGCAGTACTTC
TRBJ2-3	TRBV11-2	.	.	CASSLGFGATFTDTQYF	TGTGCCAGCAGCTTGGGCTTTGGGGCTACTTTCACAGATACGCAGTATTTT
TRBJ1-5	TRBV7-2	.	.	CASSLGGDSNQPQHF	TGTGCCAGCAGCTTAGGGGGGGACAGCAATCAGCCCCAGCATTTT
TRBJ2-3	TRBV27	.	.	CASSLYRGTTDTQYF	TGTGCCAGCAGTTTATATCGGGGTACCACAGATACGCAGTATTTT
TRBJ1-1	TRBV7-2	.	once	CASSLLLAGNTEAFF	TGTGCCAGCAGCTTATTGCTAGCCGGCAACACTGAAGCTTTCTTT
TRBJ2-7	TRBV7-2	TRBD1	.	CASSFAGTGAYEQYF	TGTGCCAGCAGCTTCGCCGGGACAGGGGCCTACGAGCAGTACTTC
TRBJ2-7	TRBV9	TRBD2	.	CASSGGLADYEQYF	TGTGCCAGCAGCGGGGGACTAGCGGACTACGAGCAGTACTTC
TRBJ2-7	TRBV5-1	TRBD1	few	CASSFGTAYSYEQYF	TGCGCCAGCAGCTTCGGGACAGCCTACTCCTACGAGCAGTACTTC
TRBJ2-6	TRBV28	TRBD1	.	CASGTGSLPHSGANVLTF	TGTGCCAGCGGGACAGGTAGCTTACCTCACTCTGGGGCCAACGTCCTGACTTTC
TRBJ2-3	TRBV9	.	once	CASSVLGTWGPDTQYF	TGTGCCAGCAGCGTACTCGGGACCTGGGGCCCAGATACGCAGTATTTT
TRBJ2-5	TRBV6-5	.	.	CASRAQALQETQYF	TGTGCCAGCAGAGCACAGGCCCTGCAAGAGACCCAGTACTTC
TRBJ2-5	TRBV10-2	TRBD1	once	CASSDDRGTFQETQYF	TGCGCCAGCAGTGATGACAGGGGGACCTTTCAAGAGACCCAGTACTTC
TRBJ2-7	TRBV4-1	.	.	CASSQGSGTVYEQYF	TGCGCCAGCAGCCAAGGTTCCGGGACCGTCTACGAGCAGTACTTC
TRBJ1-5	TRBV5-6	.	.	CASSFGELNQPQHF	TGTGCCAGCAGCTTTGGAGAGTTGAATCAGCCCCAGCATTTT
TRBJ2-3	TRBV6-1	TRBD1	once	CASSEGYRGTDTQYF	TGTGCCAGCAGTGAAGGGTACAGGGGAACAGATACGCAGTATTTT
TRBJ2-1	TRBV10-2	TRBD2	.	CASSPPYRTSGGANEQFF	TGCGCCAGCAGCCCCCCGTATCGGACTAGCGGGGGGGCGAATGAGCAGTTCTTC
TRBJ2-1	TRBV9	TRBD1	.	CASSGDRGRYNEQFF	TGTGCCAGCAGCGGCGACAGGGGGCGGTACAATGAGCAGTTCTTC
TRBJ2-7	TRBV25-1	.	.	CASSRPGARNEQYF	TGTGCCAGCAGTCGGCCGGGGGCAAGGAACGAGCAGTACTTC
TRBJ2-7	TRBV6-5	TRBD1	.	CASSNQGVPPYEQYF	TGTGCCAGCAGTAACCAGGGGGTTCCCCCCTACGAGCAGTACTTC
TRBJ2-7	TRBV5-8	.	.	CASSLVIRSEQYF	TGTGCCAGCAGCTTGGTTATCAGGAGCGAGCAGTACTTC
TRBJ2-7	TRBV9	.	.	CASSVGQRPYEQYF	TGTGCCAGCAGCGTAGGACAGAGACCCTACGAGCAGTACTTC
TRBJ1-5	TRBV6-2/TRBV6-3	TRBD1	.	CASSRTGSQPQHF	TGTGCCAGCAGCCGGACAGGGTCCCAGCCCCAGCATTTT
TRBJ2-1	TRBV30	TRBD2	.	CAWKGTAGVYNEQFF	TGTGCCTGGAAGGGGACGGCGGGGGTCTACAATGAGCAGTTCTTC
TRBJ2-7	TRBV18	.	once	CATSQGKSYEQYF	TGTGCCACCTCCCAGGGAAAGTCCTACGAGCAGTACTTC
TRBJ2-1	TRBV19	.	.	CASSISQIGYNEQFF	TGTGCCAGTAGTATAAGTCAGATCGGGTACAATGAGCAGTTCTTC
TRBJ2-7	TRBV27	.	.	CASSLMDGAYEQYF	TGTGCCAGCAGTTTAATGGACGGAGCCTACGAGCAGTACTTC
TRBJ1-2	TRBV19	TRBD1	.	CASSIDRGNGYTF	TGTGCCAGTAGTATCGACAGGGGGAATGGCTACACCTTC
TRBJ2-1	TRBV30	TRBD1	once	CAWSADRVYNEQFF	TGTGCCTGGAGTGCCGACAGGGTATACAATGAGCAGTTCTTC
TRBJ2-7	TRBV6-5	TRBD1	few	CASHHRGSYEQYF	TGTGCCAGCCACCACAGGGGGTCTTACGAGCAGTACTTC
TRBJ1-6	TRBV14	TRBD1	.	CASSQRLQGAASPLHF	TGTGCCAGCAGCCAGAGACTACAGGGGGCGGCTTCACCCCTCCACTTT
TRBJ1-5	TRBV19	TRBD1	.	CASSVGQGAGQPQHF	TGTGCCAGTAGTGTGGGACAGGGGGCTGGTCAGCCCCAGCATTTT
TRBJ2-1	TRBV5-1	.	.	CASSLLAVKANEQFF	TGCGCCAGCAGCTTGCTGGCAGTAAAGGCCAATGAGCAGTTCTTC
TRBJ1-2	TRBV6-6	.	once	CASRPGTPGYTF	TGTGCCAGCAGACCCGGCACCCCGGGCTACACCTTC
TRBJ2-5	TRBV10-3	TRBD1	.	CAISDYGQGAPSFQETQYF	TGTGCCATCAGTGACTACGGACAGGGGGCCCCTAGTTTTCAAGAGACCCAGTACTTC
TRBJ1-3	TRBV7-6	.	.	CASSLWGSTPGNTIYF	TGTGCCAGCAGCTTATGGGGCAGCACGCCTGGAAACACCATATATTTT
TRBJ2-5	TRBV7-9	.	.	CASVGLLRETQYF	TGTGCCAGCGTGGGGTTACTAAGAGAGACCCAGTACTTC
TRBJ2-7	TRBV2	.	.	CAVQVAEGYEQYF	TGTGCCGTCCAGGTCGCAGAGGGCTACGAGCAGTACTTC
TRBJ2-1	TRBV5-8	TRBD2	.	CASSPGGLPYNEQFF	TGTGCCAGCAGCCCGGGGGGACTCCCCTACAATGAGCAGTTCTTC
TRBJ1-1	TRBV7-9	.	.	CASSLDIKMAAFF	TGTGCCAGCAGCTTGGACATCAAGATGGCCGCTTTCTTT
TRBJ2-5	TRBV14	.	.	CASSQGERALAETQYF	TGTGCCAGCAGCCAAGGAGAGCGGGCTTTGGCGGAGACCCAGTACTTC